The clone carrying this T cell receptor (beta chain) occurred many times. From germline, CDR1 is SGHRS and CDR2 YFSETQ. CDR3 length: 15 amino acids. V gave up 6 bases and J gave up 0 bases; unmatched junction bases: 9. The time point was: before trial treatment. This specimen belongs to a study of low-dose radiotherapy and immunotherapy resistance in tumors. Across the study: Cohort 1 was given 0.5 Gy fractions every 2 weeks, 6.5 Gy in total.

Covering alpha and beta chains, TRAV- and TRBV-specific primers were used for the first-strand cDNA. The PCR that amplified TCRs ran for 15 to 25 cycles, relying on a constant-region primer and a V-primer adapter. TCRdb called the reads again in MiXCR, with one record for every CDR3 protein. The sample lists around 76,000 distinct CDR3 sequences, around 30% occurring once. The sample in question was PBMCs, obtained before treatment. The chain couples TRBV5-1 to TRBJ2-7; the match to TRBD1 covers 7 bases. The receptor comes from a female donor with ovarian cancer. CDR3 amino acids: CASKKGQDSSYEQYF. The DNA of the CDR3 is TGCGCCAGCAAAAAAGGACAGGACAGCTCCTACGAGCAGTACTTC. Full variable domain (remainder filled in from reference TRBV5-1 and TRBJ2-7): KAGVTQTPRYLIKTRGQQVTLSCSPISGHRSVSWYQQTPGQGLQFLFEYFSETQRNKGNFPGRFSGRQFSNSRSEMNVSTLELGDSALYLCASKKGQDSSYEQYFGPGTRLTVT.